This is a list of T cell receptor beta chains from one sample in a study of regulatory and conventional T cells in RAG deficiency. Clones were sequenced by immunoSEQ multiplex PCR, and TCRdb holds only the in-frame ones, with some missing. Among under 45,000 clones listed, 76% were seen once. The same sample was also studied in work on regulatory T cells.

What was sequenced was CD4+ effector T cells sorted from blood. The source of these receptors is a human donor in good health. Both conserved end residues are part of each CDR3. A D gene is named only where the DNA matches it firmly. Rows give clone size only sometimes, using once, few, many, or a class for an expanded clone.

clone_size j_call cdr3_length v_call d_call cdr3_aa cdr3_nt
few TRBJ1-2 12 TRBV30 . CAWSATGRTYTF TGTGCCTGGAGCGCCACGGGACGGACATACACCTTC
. TRBJ1-2 13 TRBV2 TRBD1 CASRAGQGNGYTF TGTGCCAGCAGAGCGGGACAGGGGAACGGCTACACCTTC
few TRBJ1-5 15 TRBV30 . CAWSVGTRFGQPQHF TGTGCCTGGAGTGTAGGGACAAGGTTCGGCCAGCCCCAGCATTTT
. TRBJ1-2 15 TRBV4-1 TRBD1 CASSQAQGALFGYTF TGCGCCAGCAGCCAAGCGCAGGGGGCTTTGTTTGGCTACACCTTC
. TRBJ1-3 16 TRBV14 TRBD1 CASSRMQGVSGNTIYF TGTGCCAGCAGCCGAATGCAGGGGGTCTCTGGAAACACCATATATTTT
. TRBJ1-4 12 TRBV6-5 . CASSVRQGELFF TGTGCCAGCAGTGTGAGGCAAGGGGAACTGTTTTTT
. TRBJ1-1 13 TRBV13 . CASSRPGNTEAFF TGTGCCAGCAGCCGACCCGGGAACACTGAAGCTTTCTTT
. TRBJ1-1 12 TRBV5-6 . CASRLQSGGAFF TGTGCCAGCAGGCTTCAGTCTGGGGGCGCTTTCTTT
. TRBJ1-2 14 TRBV25-1 TRBD1 CASGRSGGIYGYTF TGTGCCAGCGGTAGATCAGGGGGCATCTATGGCTACACCTTC
. TRBJ2-3 16 TRBV5-1 . CASSLFRGRDTDTQYF TGCGCCAGCAGCTTGTTTCGGGGGCGCGACACAGATACGCAGTATTTT
. TRBJ1-1 14 TRBV6-1 . CASSPRGGNTEAFF TGTGCCAGCAGCCCCAGGGGCGGGAACACTGAAGCTTTCTTT
. TRBJ2-1 15 TRBV28 TRBD1 CASSFPGTGANEQFF TGTGCCAGCAGTTTCCCCGGGACAGGGGCCAATGAGCAGTTCTTC
. TRBJ2-1 13 TRBV10-2 TRBD2 CASRTSGGDEQFF TGCGCCAGCAGGACTAGCGGGGGGGATGAGCAGTTCTTC
. TRBJ2-5 17 TRBV18 . CASSPPARRLSQETQYF TGTGCCAGCTCACCACCAGCACGCCGACTCAGCCAAGAGACCCAGTACTTC
once TRBJ1-5 15 TRBV19 . CASSIVMPENQPQHF TGTGCCAGTAGTATAGTCATGCCAGAGAATCAGCCCCAGCATTTT
. TRBJ1-5 13 TRBV6-4 TRBD1 CANRTGEFLAQHF TGTGCCAACAGGACAGGGGAGTTTTTGGCCCAGCATTTT
. TRBJ1-1 15 TRBV2 TRBD1 CASSYLQGAGTEAFF TGTGCCAGCAGTTACCTTCAGGGGGCAGGGACTGAAGCTTTCTTT
. TRBJ2-3 13 TRBV7-9 . CASSLASGDTQYF TGTGCCAGCAGCTTAGCCTCGGGTGATACGCAGTATTTT
. TRBJ2-7 13 TRBV28 . CASSGGDGYEQYF TGTGCCAGCAGCGGCGGGGACGGCTACGAGCAGTACTTC
. TRBJ1-1 16 TRBV18 . CASSPPGGVEFTEAFF TGTGCCAGCTCACCACCCGGGGGGGTAGAGTTCACTGAAGCTTTCTTT
. TRBJ2-7 12 TRBV5-4 . CASSSEFGEQYF TGTGCCAGCAGCTCGGAGTTTGGCGAGCAGTACTTC
once TRBJ2-5 12 TRBV2 . CASSDVEETQYF TGTGCCAGCAGTGACGTTGAAGAGACCCAGTACTTC
few TRBJ2-7 13 TRBV18 TRBD1 CASSRWTGDEQYF TGTGCCAGCTCACGATGGACAGGGGACGAGCAGTACTTC
. TRBJ2-3 12 TRBV30 . CAWNYGPDTQYF TGTGCCTGGAACTACGGCCCAGATACGCAGTATTTT
. TRBJ1-5 12 TRBV28 . CASQPRIQPQHF TGTGCCAGCCAACCCAGGATACAGCCCCAGCATTTT
. TRBJ2-5 14 TRBV5-6 . CASSLVPGQETQYF TGTGCCAGCAGCTTGGTTCCGGGACAAGAGACCCAGTACTTC
. TRBJ2-2 15 TRBV19 TRBD1 CASSVTGGMGGELFF TGTGCCAGTAGTGTCACAGGGGGGATGGGCGGGGAGCTGTTTTTT
. TRBJ2-2 12 TRBV28 . CASRTVTGELFF TGTGCCAGCCGGACTGTTACCGGGGAGCTGTTTTTT
. TRBJ2-6 15 TRBV6-4 . CASRGSFLGANVLTF TGTGCCAGCAGGGGGTCGTTCCTTGGGGCCAACGTCCTGACTTTC
. TRBJ1-1 14 TRBV6-1 . CASSENPQHTEAFF TGTGCCAGCAGTGAAAATCCACAGCACACTGAAGCTTTCTTT
. TRBJ1-2 14 TRBV6-6 TRBD1 CASSYSDRIGGYTF TGTGCCAGCAGTTACTCGGACAGGATCGGGGGCTACACCTTC
. TRBJ2-6 15 TRBV5-4 TRBD1 CASSSRGNGANVLTF TGTGCCAGCAGCTCCAGGGGGAACGGGGCCAACGTCCTGACTTTC
few TRBJ1-4 15 TRBV19 TRBD1 CASSTGTVVNEKLFF TGTGCCAGTAGTACTGGGACAGTAGTAAATGAAAAACTGTTTTTT
. TRBJ2-1 15 TRBV5-1 TRBD2 CASSEIAGSYNEQFF TGCGCCAGCAGCGAGATAGCGGGGTCCTACAATGAGCAGTTCTTC
. TRBJ2-2 16 TRBV18 . CASSPIGQPLPGELFF TGTGCCAGCTCCCCGATCGGACAGCCTTTGCCCGGGGAGCTGTTTTTT
. TRBJ1-5 15 TRBV5-8 TRBD1 CASSYKGQANQPQHF TGTGCCAGCAGCTATAAGGGACAGGCTAATCAGCCCCAGCATTTT
few TRBJ1-2 12 TRBV6-5 TRBD1 CASGRGQVGYTF TGTGCCAGCGGCAGGGGGCAAGTGGGCTACACCTTC
. TRBJ1-2 13 TRBV5-4 . CASSLAGIYGYTF TGTGCCAGCAGCTTGGCAGGGATCTATGGCTACACCTTC
. TRBJ2-7 17 TRBV5-1 . CASSLAVRQGGAYEQYF TGCGCCAGCAGCTTGGCAGTCCGTCAGGGTGGGGCCTACGAGCAGTACTTC
. TRBJ1-3 16 TRBV5-6 . CASSLRGHGSGNTIYF TGTGCCAGCAGCTTGCGGGGGCACGGCTCTGGAAACACCATATATTTT
. TRBJ1-1 14 TRBV30 . CAWSVLGFGFEAFF TGTGCCTGGAGTGTGCTGGGTTTCGGCTTTGAAGCTTTCTTT
once TRBJ2-2 14 TRBV7-3 . CASRPGQNTGELFF TGTGCCAGCAGACCGGGACAGAACACCGGGGAGCTGTTTTTT
once TRBJ2-3 16 TRBV7-8 TRBD2 CASSFGSRGGSDTQYF TGTGCCAGCAGCTTTGGTAGCCGGGGGGGGTCAGATACGCAGTATTTT
. TRBJ2-3 17 TRBV7-2 TRBD2 CASSLDAGGRRTDTQYF TGTGCCAGCAGCTTAGATGCGGGGGGGCGTCGCACAGATACGCAGTATTTT
few TRBJ1-5 14 TRBV30 TRBD1 CAWSAPRGRQPQHF TGTGCCTGGAGTGCCCCCAGGGGGCGGCAGCCCCAGCATTTT